The entry below describes one TCR beta chain. These data come from a study of blood T cell repertoires in COVID-19. Study-level background: The samples span acute and convalescent COVID-19 from the United States, Italy and Spain. T cells, B-cell-depleted T cells, or PBMCs supplied cDNA or gDNA.

V shed 3 bases, J shed 0 bases, and the junction held 4 bases outside the gene matches. Germline V gene sequence: CDR1 GTSNPN, CDR2 SVGIG (reference sequence). The CDR3 runs 15 residues. As originally analysed: Nucleated cell number was recorded as an estimate derived from reference gene primer amplification. The method was immunoSEQ multiplex PCR; TCRdb's version includes in-frame clones alone and lacks a portion of them. V, J and clone size reflect that table, while D and trimming were determined from the DNA. The table records some 40,000 clones, roughly 92% of them present only once. This sequence joins TRBV30 and TRBJ2-1; the match to TRBD2 covers 8 bases. The sequencing sample was made of peripheral blood. The clonotype was recovered from a man over 45 with active COVID-19. The CDR3 is CAWSTSGTSYNEQFF. CDR3 DNA: TGTGCCTGGAGCACTAGCGGCACCTCCTACAATGAGCAGTTCTTC.